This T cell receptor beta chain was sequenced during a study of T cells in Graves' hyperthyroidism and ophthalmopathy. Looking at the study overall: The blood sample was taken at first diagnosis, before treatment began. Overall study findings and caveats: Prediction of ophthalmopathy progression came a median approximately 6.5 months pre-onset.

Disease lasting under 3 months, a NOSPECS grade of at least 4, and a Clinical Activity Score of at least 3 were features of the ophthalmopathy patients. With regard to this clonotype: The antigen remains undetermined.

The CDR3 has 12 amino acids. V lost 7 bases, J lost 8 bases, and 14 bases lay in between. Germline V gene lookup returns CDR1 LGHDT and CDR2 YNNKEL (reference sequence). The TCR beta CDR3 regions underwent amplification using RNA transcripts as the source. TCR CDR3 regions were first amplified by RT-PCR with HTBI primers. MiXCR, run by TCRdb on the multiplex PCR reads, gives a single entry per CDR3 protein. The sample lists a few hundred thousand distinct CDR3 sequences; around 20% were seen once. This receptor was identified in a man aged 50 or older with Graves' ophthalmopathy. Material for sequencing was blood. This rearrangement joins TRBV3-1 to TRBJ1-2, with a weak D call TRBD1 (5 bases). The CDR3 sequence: CASTRGARGYTF. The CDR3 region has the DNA TGTGCCAGCACAAGAGGGGCTAGGGGCTACACCTTC. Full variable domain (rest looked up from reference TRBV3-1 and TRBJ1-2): DTAVSQTPKYLVTQMGNDKSIKCEQNLGHDTMYWYKQDSKKFLKIMFSYNNKELIINETVPNRFSPKSPDKAHLNLHINSLELGDSAVYFCASTRGARGYTFGSGTRLTVV.